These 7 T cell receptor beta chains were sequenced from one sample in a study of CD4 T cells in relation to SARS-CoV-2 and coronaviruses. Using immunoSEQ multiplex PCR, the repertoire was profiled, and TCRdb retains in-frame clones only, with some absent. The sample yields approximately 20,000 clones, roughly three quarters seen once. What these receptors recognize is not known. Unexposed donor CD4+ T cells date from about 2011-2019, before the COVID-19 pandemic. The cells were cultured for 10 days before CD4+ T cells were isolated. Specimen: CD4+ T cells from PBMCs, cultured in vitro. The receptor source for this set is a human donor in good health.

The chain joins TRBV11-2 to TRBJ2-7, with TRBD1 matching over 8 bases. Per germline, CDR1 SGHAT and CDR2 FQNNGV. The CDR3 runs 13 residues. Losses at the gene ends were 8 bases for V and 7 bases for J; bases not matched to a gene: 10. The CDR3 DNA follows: TGTGCCAGCGGACAGGGATACACGGGAGAGCAGTACTTC. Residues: CASGQGYTGEQYF. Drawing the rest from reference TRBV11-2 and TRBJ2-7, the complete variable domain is EAGVAQSPRYKIIEKRQSVAFWCNPISGHATLYWYQQILGQGPKLLIQFQNNGVVDDSQLPKDRFSAERLKGVDSTLKIQPAKLEDSAVYLCASGQGYTGEQYFGPGTRLTVT.

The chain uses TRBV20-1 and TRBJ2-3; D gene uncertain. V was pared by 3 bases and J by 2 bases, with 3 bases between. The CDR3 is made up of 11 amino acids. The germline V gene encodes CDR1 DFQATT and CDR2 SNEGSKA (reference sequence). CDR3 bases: TGCAGTGCTAGTAACACAGATACGCAGTATTTT. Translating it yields CSASNTDTQYF.

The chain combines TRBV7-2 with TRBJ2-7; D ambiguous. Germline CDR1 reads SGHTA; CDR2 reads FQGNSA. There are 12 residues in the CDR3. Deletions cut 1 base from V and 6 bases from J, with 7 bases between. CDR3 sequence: CASSLGYGEQYF. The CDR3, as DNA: TGTGCCAGCAGCTTAGGCTACGGCGAGCAGTACTTC.

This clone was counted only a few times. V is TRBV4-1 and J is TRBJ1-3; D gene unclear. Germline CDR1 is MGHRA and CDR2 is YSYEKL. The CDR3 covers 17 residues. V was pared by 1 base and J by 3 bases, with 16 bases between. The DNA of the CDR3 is TGCGCCAGCAGCCAAGGGTCCAGGCTAGCTCGTGGAAACACCATATATTTT. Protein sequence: CASSQGSRLARGNTIYF.

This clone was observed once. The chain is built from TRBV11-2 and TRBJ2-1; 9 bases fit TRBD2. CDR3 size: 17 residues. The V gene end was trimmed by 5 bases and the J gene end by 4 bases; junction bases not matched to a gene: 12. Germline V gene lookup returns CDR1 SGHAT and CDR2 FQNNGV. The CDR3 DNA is TGTGCCAGCAGCGCCATGCGGGAGGGAGGACATTACAATGAGCAGTTCTTC. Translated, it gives CASSAMREGGHYNEQFF.

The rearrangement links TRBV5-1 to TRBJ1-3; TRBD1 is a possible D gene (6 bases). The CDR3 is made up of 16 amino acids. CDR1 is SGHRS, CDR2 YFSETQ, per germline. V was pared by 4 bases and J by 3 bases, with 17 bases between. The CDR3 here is CASSLEGGRGGNTIYF. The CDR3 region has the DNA TGCGCCAGCAGCCTAGAAGGGGGGCGAGGTGGAAACACCATATATTTT.

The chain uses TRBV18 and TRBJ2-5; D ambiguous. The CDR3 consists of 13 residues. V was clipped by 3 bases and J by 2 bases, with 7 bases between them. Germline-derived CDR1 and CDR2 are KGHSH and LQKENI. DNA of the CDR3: TGTGCCAGCTCACCGCCGTCTCAAGAGACCCAGTACTTC. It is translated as CASSPPSQETQYF. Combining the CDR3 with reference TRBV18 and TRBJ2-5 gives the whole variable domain NAGVMQNPRHLVRRRGQEARLRCSPMKGHSHVYWYRQLPEEGLKFMVYLQKENIIDESGMPKERFSAEFPKEGPSILRIQQVVRGDSAAYFCASSPPSQETQYFGPGTRLLVL.